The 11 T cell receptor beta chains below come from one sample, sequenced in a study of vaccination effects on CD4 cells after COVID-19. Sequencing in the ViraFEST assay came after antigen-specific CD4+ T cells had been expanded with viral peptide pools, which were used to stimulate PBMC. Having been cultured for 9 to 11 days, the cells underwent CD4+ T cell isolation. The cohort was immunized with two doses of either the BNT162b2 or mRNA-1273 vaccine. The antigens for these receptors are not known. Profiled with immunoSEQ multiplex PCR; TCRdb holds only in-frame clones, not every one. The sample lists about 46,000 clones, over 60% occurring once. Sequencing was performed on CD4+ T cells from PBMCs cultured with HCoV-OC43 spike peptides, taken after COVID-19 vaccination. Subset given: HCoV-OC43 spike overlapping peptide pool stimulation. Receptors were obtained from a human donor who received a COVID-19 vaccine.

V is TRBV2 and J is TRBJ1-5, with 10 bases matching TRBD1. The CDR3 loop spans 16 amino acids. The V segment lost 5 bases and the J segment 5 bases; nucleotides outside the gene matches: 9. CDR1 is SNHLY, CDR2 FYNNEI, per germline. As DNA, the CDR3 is TGTGCCAGCAGTTCCGGGACAGGGGCGCTCCATCAGCCCCAGCATTTT. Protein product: CASSSGTGALHQPQHF.

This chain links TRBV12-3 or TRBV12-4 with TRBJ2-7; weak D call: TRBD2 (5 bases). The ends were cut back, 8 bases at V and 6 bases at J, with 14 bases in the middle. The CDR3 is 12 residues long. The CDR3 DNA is TGTGCCAGCGGATATCGGACTGCCGAGCAGTACTTC. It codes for CASGYRTAEQYF.

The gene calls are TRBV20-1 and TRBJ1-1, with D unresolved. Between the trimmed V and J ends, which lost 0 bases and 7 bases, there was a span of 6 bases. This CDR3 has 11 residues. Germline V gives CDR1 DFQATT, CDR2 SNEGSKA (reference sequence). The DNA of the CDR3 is TGCAGTGCTAGAGATCCAAATGAAGCTTTCTTT. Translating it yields CSARDPNEAFF.

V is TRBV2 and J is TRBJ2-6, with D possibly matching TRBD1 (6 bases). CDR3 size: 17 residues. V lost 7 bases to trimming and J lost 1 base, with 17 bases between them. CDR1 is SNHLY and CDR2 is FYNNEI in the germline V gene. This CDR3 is CASTPGQGRSGANVLTF. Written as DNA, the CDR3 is TGTGCCAGCACACCGGGTCAGGGGCGATCTGGGGCCAACGTCCTGACTTTC.

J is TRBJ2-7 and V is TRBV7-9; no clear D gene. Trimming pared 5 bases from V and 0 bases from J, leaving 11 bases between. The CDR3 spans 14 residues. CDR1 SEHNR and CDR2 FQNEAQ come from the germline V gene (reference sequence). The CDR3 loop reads CASSPRSSSYEQYF. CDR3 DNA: TGTGCCAGCAGCCCTCGATCCAGCTCCTACGAGCAGTACTTC.

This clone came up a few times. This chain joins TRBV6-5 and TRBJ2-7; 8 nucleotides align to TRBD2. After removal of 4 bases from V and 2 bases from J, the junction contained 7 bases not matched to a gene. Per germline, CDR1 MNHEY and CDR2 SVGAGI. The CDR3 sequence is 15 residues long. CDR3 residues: CASSFSGDPTYEQYF. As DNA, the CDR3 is TGTGCCAGCAGTTTTAGCGGGGACCCCACCTACGAGCAGTACTTC.

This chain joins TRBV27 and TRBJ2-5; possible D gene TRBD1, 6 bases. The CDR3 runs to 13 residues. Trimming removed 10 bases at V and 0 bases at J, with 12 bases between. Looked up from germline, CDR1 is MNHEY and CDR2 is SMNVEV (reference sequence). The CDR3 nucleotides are TGTGCCACCGGAACAGGGTACCAAGAGACCCAGTACTTC. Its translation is CATGTGYQETQYF.

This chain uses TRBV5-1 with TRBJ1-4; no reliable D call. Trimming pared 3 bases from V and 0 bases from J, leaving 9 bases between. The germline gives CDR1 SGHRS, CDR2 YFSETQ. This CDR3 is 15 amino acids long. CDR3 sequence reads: CASSSTAATNEKLFF. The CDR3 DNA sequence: TGCGCCAGCAGCTCTACAGCTGCAACTAATGAAAAACTGTTTTTT.

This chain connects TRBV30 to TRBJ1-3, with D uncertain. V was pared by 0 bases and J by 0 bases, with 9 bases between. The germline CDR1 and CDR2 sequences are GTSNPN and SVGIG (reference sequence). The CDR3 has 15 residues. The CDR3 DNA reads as TGTGCCTGGAGTGTCTCTAGGAGCTCTGGAAACACCATATATTTT. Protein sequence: CAWSVSRSSGNTIYF.

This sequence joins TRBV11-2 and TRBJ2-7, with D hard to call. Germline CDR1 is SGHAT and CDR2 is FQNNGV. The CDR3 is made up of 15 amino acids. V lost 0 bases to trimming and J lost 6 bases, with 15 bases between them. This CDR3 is CASSLDSSHWGEQYF. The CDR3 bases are TGTGCCAGCAGCTTAGATTCTTCCCATTGGGGCGAGCAGTACTTC.

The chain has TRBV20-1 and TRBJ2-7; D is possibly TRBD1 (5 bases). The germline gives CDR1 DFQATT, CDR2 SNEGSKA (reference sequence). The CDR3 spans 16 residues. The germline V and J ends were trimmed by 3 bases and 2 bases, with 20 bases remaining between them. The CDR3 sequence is CSASGQGHAGAYEQYF. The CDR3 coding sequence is TGCAGTGCTAGTGGGCAGGGCCACGCTGGGGCCTACGAGCAGTACTTC.